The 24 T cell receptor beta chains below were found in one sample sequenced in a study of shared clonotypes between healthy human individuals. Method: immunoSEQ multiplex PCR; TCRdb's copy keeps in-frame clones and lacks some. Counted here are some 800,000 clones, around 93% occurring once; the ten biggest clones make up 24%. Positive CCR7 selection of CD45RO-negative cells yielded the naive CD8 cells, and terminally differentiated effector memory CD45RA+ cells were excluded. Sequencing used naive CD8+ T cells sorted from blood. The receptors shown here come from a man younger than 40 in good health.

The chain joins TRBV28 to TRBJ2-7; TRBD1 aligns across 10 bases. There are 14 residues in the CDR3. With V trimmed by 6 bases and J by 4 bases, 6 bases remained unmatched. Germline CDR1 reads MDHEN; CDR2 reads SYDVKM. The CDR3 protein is CASSRTGGTYEQYF. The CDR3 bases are TGTGCCAGCAGCCGGACAGGGGGGACGTACGAGCAGTACTTC.

CDR3 bases: TGTGCCAGCAGCTCCGGGTCGCTTACATACGAGCAGTACTTC. This encodes CASSSGSLTYEQYF. This chain connects TRBV5-4 to TRBJ2-7; D not resolved. V was clipped by 3 bases and J by 4 bases, with 14 bases between them. This CDR3 comprises 14 residues. Germline V gene lookup returns CDR1 SGHNT and CDR2 YYREEE (reference sequence).

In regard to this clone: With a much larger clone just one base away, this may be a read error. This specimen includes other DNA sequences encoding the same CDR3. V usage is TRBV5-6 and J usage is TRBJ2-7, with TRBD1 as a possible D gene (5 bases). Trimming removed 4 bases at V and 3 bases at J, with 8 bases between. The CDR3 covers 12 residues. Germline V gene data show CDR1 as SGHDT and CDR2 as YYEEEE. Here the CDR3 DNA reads TGTGCCAGCAGCGCAGACAGCTACGAGCAGTACTTC. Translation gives CASSADSYEQYF. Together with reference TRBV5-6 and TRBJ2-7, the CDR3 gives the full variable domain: DAGVTQSPTHLIKTRGQQVTLRCSPKSGHDTVSWYQQALGQGPQFIFQYYEEEERQRGNFPDRFSGHQFPNYSSELNVNALLLGDSALYLCASSADSYEQYFGPGTRLTVT.

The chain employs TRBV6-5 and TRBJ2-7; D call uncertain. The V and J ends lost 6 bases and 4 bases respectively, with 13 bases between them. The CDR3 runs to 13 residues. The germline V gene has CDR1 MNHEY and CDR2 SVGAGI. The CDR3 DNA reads TGTGCCAGCAGACCTATCGACAAGTACGAGCAGTACTTC. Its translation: CASRPIDKYEQYF.

CDR3 sequence reads: CASSDASSTDTQYF. The CDR3, as DNA: TGTGCCAGCAGTGATGCATCTAGCACAGATACGCAGTATTTT. J is TRBJ2-3 and V is TRBV2; D gene uncertain. Germline V gives CDR1 SNHLY, CDR2 FYNNEI. CDR3 length: 14 amino acids. Between the trimmed V and J ends, which lost 3 bases and 0 bases, there was a span of 7 bases.

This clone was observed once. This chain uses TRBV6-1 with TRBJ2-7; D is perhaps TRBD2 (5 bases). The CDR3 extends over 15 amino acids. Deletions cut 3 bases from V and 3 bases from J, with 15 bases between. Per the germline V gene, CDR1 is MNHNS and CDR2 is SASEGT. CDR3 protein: CASSDLTMPNYEQYF. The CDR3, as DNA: TGTGCCAGCAGTGATCTGACTATGCCGAACTACGAGCAGTACTTC.

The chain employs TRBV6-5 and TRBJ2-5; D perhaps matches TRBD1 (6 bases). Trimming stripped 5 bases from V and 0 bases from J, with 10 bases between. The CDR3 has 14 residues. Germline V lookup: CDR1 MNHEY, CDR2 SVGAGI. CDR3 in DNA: TGTGCCAGCAGTAAACAGGGATACCAAGAGACCCAGTACTTC. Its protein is CASSKQGYQETQYF.

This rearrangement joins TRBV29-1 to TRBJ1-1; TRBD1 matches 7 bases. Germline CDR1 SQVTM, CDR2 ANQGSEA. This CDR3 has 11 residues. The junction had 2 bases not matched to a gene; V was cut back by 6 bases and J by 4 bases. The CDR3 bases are TGCAGCGTGACAGGGCGCACTGAAGCTTTCTTT. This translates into CSVTGRTEAFF.

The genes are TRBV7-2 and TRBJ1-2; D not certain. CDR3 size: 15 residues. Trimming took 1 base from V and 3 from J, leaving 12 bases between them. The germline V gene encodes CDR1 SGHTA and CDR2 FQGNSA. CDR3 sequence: CASSLELGPHYGYTF. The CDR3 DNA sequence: TGTGCCAGCAGCTTAGAGCTAGGTCCACACTATGGCTACACCTTC. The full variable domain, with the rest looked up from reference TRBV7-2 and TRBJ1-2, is GAGVSQSPSNKVTEKGKDVELRCDPISGHTALYWYRQSLGQGLEFLIYFQGNSAPDKSGLPSDRFSAERTGGSVSTLTIQRTQQEDSAVYLCASSLELGPHYGYTFGSGTRLTVV.

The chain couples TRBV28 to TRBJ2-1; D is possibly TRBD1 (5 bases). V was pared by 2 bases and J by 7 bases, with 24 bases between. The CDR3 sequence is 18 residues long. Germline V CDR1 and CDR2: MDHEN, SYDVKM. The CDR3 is CASSLDRGVIVSRNEQFF. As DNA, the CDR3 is TGTGCCAGCAGTTTAGACAGAGGCGTCATAGTTTCTCGGAATGAGCAGTTCTTC.

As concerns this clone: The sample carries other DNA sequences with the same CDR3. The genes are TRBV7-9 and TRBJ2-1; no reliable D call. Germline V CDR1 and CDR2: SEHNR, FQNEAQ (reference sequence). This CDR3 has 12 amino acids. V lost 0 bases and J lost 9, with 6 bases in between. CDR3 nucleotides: TGTGCCAGCAGCTTAGCTGGGTCTGAGCAGTTCTTC. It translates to CASSLAGSEQFF.

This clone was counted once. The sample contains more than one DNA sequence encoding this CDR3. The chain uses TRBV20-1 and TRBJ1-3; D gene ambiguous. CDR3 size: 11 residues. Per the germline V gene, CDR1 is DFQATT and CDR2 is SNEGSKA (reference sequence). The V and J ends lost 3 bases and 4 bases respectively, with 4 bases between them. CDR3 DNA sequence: TGCAGTGCTAGTTCGGGAAACACCATATATTTT. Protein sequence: CSASSGNTIYF.

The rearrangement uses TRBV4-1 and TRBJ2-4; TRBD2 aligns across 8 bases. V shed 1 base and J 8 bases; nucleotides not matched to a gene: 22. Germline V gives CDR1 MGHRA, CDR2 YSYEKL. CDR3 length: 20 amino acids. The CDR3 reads CASSQVQGATSASSRDIQYF. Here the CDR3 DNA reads TGCGCCAGCAGCCAAGTTCAAGGAGCGACTAGCGCGTCGTCGAGGGACATTCAGTACTTC.

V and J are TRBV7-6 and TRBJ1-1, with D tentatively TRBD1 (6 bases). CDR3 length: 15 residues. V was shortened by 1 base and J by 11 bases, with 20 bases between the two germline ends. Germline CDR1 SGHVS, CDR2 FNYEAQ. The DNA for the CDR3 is TGTGCCAGCAGCTTAGATTCCTGGATTGGGGGCTTGGCTTTCTTT. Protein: CASSLDSWIGGLAFF. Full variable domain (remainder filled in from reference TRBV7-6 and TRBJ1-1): GAGVSQSPRYKVTKRGQDVALRCDPISGHVSLYWYRQALGQGPEFLTYFNYEAQQDKSGLPNDRFSAERPEGSISTLTIQRTEQRDSAMYRCASSLDSWIGGLAFFGQGTRLTVV.

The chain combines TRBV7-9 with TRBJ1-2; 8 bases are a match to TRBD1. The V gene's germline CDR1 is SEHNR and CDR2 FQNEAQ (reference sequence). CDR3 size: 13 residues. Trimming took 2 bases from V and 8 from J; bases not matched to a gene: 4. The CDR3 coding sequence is TGTGCCAGCAGCTTACCCAGGGGGCAGGGCTACACCTTC. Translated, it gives CASSLPRGQGYTF. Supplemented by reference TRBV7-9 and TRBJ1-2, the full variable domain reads DTGVSQNPRHKITKRGQNVTFRCDPISEHNRLYWYRQTLGQGPEFLTYFQNEAQLEKSRLLSDRFSAERPKGSFSTLEIQRTEQGDSAMYLCASSLPRGQGYTFGSGTRLTVV.

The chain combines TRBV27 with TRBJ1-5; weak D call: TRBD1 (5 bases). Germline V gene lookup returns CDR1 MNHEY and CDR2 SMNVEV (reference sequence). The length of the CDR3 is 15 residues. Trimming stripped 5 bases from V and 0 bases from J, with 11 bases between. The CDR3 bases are TGTGCCAGCAGTCGGGACTTTAATAGCAATCAGCCCCAGCATTTT. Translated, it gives CASSRDFNSNQPQHF.

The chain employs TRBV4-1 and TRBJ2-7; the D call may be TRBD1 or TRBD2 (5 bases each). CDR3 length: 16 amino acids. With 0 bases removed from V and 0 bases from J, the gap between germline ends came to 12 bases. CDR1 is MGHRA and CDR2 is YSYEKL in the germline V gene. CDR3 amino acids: CASSQDGDGSSYEQYF. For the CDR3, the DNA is TGCGCCAGCAGCCAAGATGGGGACGGTAGCTCCTACGAGCAGTACTTC.

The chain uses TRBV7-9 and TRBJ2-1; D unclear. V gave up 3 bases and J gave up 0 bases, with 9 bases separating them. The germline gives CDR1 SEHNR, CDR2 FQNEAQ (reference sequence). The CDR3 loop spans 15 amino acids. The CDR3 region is CASSFTYHSYNEQFF. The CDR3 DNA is TGTGCCAGCAGCTTTACTTACCACTCCTACAATGAGCAGTTCTTC.

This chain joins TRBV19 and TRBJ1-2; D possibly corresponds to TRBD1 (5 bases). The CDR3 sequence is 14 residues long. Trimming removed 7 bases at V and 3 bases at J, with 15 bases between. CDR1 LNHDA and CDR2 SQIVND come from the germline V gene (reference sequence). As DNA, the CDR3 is TGTGCCAGTACCGCCGGGACCTTATACTATGGCTACACCTTC. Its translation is CASTAGTLYYGYTF.

The CDR3 DNA sequence: TGTGCCAGCAGCCCTAGCGGGGGCCTCTACAATGAGCAGTTCTTC. This gives the protein CASSPSGGLYNEQFF. The chain uses TRBV7-3 and TRBJ2-1, with TRBD2 identical over 10 bases. With 5 bases clipped from V and 3 bases from J, the junction kept 4 bases outside the gene matches. CDR1 and CDR2 (germline): SGHTA, FQGTGA. CDR3 size: 15 residues.

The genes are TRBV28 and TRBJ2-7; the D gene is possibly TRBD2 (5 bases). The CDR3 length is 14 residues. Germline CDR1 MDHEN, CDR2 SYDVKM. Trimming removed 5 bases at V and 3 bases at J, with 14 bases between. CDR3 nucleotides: TGTGCCAGCAGTCCTACACTAGGGCACTACGAGCAGTACTTC. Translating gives CASSPTLGHYEQYF.

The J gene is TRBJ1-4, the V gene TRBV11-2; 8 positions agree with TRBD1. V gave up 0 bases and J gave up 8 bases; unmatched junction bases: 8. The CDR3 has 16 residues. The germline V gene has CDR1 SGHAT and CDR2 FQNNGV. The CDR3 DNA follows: TGTGCCAGCAGCTTAGAGGCCAGGGGGCTAGGGGAAAAACTGTTTTTT. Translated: CASSLEARGLGEKLFF.

The CDR3 loop is CASSFGTSPYNEQFF. CDR3 DNA: TGTGCCAGCAGCTTTGGGACTAGCCCCTACAATGAGCAGTTCTTC. The rearrangement uses TRBV11-3 and TRBJ2-1, with 9 bases matching TRBD2. CDR3 length: 15 amino acids. Trimming cost V 3 bases and J 2 bases; bases outside gene matches: 2. Looked up from germline, CDR1 is SGHNT and CDR2 is YENEEA. The variable domain in full, with the rest retrieved from reference TRBV11-3 and TRBJ2-1, is EAGVVQSPRYKIIEKKQPVAFWCNPISGHNTLYWYLQNLGQGPELLIRYENEEAVDDSQLPKDRFSAERLKGVDSTLKIQPAELGDSAVYLCASSFGTSPYNEQFFGPGTRLTVL.

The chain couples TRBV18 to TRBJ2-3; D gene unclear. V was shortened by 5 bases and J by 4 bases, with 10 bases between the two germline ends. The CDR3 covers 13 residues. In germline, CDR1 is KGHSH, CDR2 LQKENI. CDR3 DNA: TGTGCCAGCTCATCAAGGGTGGCAGATACGCAGTATTTT. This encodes CASSSRVADTQYF.